The entry below describes one TCR beta chain. The data originate from a study of cytomegalovirus exposure and HLA in healthy donors. Germline CDR1 reads SGHNT; CDR2 reads YENEEA. V lost 5 bases, J lost 7 bases, and 13 bases stayed unmatched. The CDR3 is 15 residues long. The method was immunoSEQ multiplex PCR; TCRdb's version includes in-frame clones alone and lacks a portion of them. The sample carries fewer than 200,000 clones, 85% recorded once. Material: PBMCs. V is TRBV11-3 and J is TRBJ2-7; the match to TRBD1 covers 8 bases. The sequence derives from a man between 18 and 35 years old in good health and CMV-seropositive. CDR3 in amino acids: CASSPTQGARWEQYF. CDR3 DNA sequence: TGTGCCAGCAGCCCGACCCAGGGGGCGCGGTGGGAGCAGTACTTC.